This paragraph reports one T cell receptor (beta chain). Relapsing-remitting disease, either stable or active, was present in the treatment-naive patients who were the multiple sclerosis controls. While CD8+ and CD4+ T cells were isolated negatively, TEMRA cells were enriched by FACS. These data originate in a study of CD8 T cells in Susac syndrome. CDR3 length equals 13 residues. V was cut by 3 bases and J by 5 bases, with 11 bases left in between. Germline values: CDR1 ENHRY, CDR2 SYGVKD. Random hexamers served to reverse transcribe about 0.45 to 1 ug RNA. Coverage of TCR beta CDR3 amplification by immunoSEQ multiplex PCR extended to 54 Vbeta and 13 Jbeta. TCRdb fed the immunoSEQ multiplex PCR reads into MiXCR, producing one record per CDR3 protein. The sample contains a few hundred thousand distinct CDR3 sequences, 80% to 95% of which appear only once.

Sequenced: CD4+ T cells from PBMCs. The sequence came from a human donor with multiple sclerosis. The chain uses TRBV10-3 and TRBJ2-7; unclear D gene. CDR3 DNA sequence: TGTGCCATCAGTGAAAGTTTGGTGGACGAGCAGTACTTC. It specifies CAISESLVDEQYF.